The 6 T cell receptor beta chains below all came from one sample that was sequenced in a study of blood T cell repertoires in COVID-19 (dated by TCRdb to the early 2020s). The method behind the library was the immunoSEQ multiplex PCR assay. The table comes from immuneACCESS by way of TCRdb, which keeps in-frame sequences with V and J called. Part of the clones is missing from these tables; in studies checked, under half for an unresolved V gene and the rest for unknown reasons. For this sample the table gives around 100,000 clones, of which roughly 84% were detected only once. In total, the top ten clones hold around 2.2% of the sample. The source material was peripheral blood. These receptor sequences come from a human donor in a cohort sampled during active COVID-19.

The chain is built from TRBV10-3 and TRBJ2-1; 7 bases are shared with TRBD2. Per the germline V gene, CDR1 is ENHRY and CDR2 is SYGVKD. The CDR3 totals 17 residues. V shed 0 bases and J 1 base; nucleotides not matched to a gene: 6. The CDR3 here is CAISESSLARSYNEQFF. CDR3 in DNA: TGTGCCATCAGTGAGTCGTCACTAGCGCGTTCCTACAATGAGCAGTTCTTC.

This clone came up many times. V gene TRBV19 combines with J gene TRBJ2-1; D is unresolved. Germline CDR1 reads LNHDA; CDR2 reads SQIVND (reference sequence). The CDR3 has 13 amino acids. V was shortened by 7 bases and J by 6 bases, with 13 bases between the two germline ends. This CDR3 is CASNTGQRNEQFF. The CDR3 DNA reads TGTGCCAGTAATACGGGTCAGCGCAATGAGCAGTTCTTC.

This clone appeared a single time. The rearrangement links TRBV5-1 to TRBJ2-5; 13 bases map to TRBD2. CDR1 SGHRS and CDR2 YFSETQ come from the germline V gene. After removal of 4 bases from V and 10 bases from J, the junction contained 7 bases not matched to a gene. The CDR3 is 14 amino acids. CDR3 protein: CASSPGLAGSGQYF. In DNA, the CDR3 is TGCGCCAGCAGCCCGGGACTAGCGGGAAGCGGCCAGTACTTC.

Note on this clone: Other DNA sequences in the same sample also yield this CDR3. The rearrangement links TRBV6-1 to TRBJ2-7, with TRBD1 matching 9 bases. Germline CDR1 reads MNHNS; CDR2 reads SASEGT. The CDR3 spans 14 residues. J was trimmed by 2 bases and V by 3 bases; bases with no gene match: 2. CDR3 coding DNA: TGTGCCAGCAGTGAGTGGGACAGGGCCTACGAGCAGTACTTC. Encoded protein: CASSEWDRAYEQYF.

The chain employs TRBV11-2 and TRBJ2-5, with D possibly TRBD2 on 5 matching bases. The CDR3 is 15 residues long. CDR1 SGHAT and CDR2 FQNNGV come from the germline V gene. Trimming left V 3 bases short and J 1 base short, with 12 bases between. CDR3 loop: CASSFLSGPQETQYF. In nucleotides, the CDR3 is TGTGCCAGCAGCTTCCTCAGCGGACCCCAAGAGACCCAGTACTTC.

The chain joins TRBV10-3 to TRBJ1-2; D is uncertain. Germline V gives CDR1 ENHRY, CDR2 SYGVKD. The CDR3 sequence is 14 residues long. Trimming shortened V by 10 bases and J by 0 bases, and 15 bases separated the two germline ends. CDR3 DNA: TGTGCCACCACGTTAGGAGAAGCTAACTATGGCTACACCTTC. Translating it yields CATTLGEANYGYTF.